The 3 T cell receptor beta chains in this list originate from one sample, sequenced in a study of Graves' ophthalmopathy and Graves' hyperthyroidism. Amplification of TCR beta CDR3 regions used RNA transcripts. First-round RT-PCR employed HTBI primers, with a second-round multiplex PCR after it. From the multiplex PCR reads, TCRdb called clonotypes with MiXCR, one entry per CDR3 protein. There are 350,000 or so distinct CDR3 sequences in the sample; 17% occur only once, and about 12% lies in the top ten. Material for sequencing was peripheral blood. The receptor set was obtained from an adult man with Graves' ophthalmopathy.

In its sample, this clonotype was seen a few times. The V and J genes are TRBV28 and TRBJ2-5; 11 bases line up with TRBD1. Germline assignment: CDR1 MDHEN and CDR2 SYDVKM. The CDR3 consists of 14 residues. V shed 6 bases, J shed 5 bases, and the junction held 5 bases outside the gene matches. CDR3 sequence: CASSGTGGWETQYF. The CDR3 DNA is TGTGCCAGCAGCGGGACAGGGGGTTGGGAGACCCAGTACTTC.

This clonotype was recorded many times. The chain links TRBV6-5 to TRBJ1-5; 8 bases agree with TRBD1. V lost 5 bases to trimming and J lost 4 bases; unmatched junction nucleotides: 7. Germline loops: CDR1 MNHEY, CDR2 SVGAGI. The CDR3 is made up of 15 amino acids. In DNA, the CDR3 is TGTGCCAGCAGTCAGGACAGGGTGGGAAATCAGCCCCAGCATTTT. Its translation: CASSQDRVGNQPQHF.

This clonotype was seen ten or more times. The genes are TRBV7-3 and TRBJ2-2; the match to TRBD1 covers 10 bases. V lost 5 bases and J lost 4; bases outside the gene matches: 4. CDR3 length: 15 amino acids. Germline V gene sequence: CDR1 SGHTA, CDR2 FQGTGA. The CDR3 region is CASSLGTGVTGELFF. The DNA of the CDR3 is TGTGCCAGCAGCCTCGGGACAGGGGTCACCGGGGAGCTGTTTTTT.